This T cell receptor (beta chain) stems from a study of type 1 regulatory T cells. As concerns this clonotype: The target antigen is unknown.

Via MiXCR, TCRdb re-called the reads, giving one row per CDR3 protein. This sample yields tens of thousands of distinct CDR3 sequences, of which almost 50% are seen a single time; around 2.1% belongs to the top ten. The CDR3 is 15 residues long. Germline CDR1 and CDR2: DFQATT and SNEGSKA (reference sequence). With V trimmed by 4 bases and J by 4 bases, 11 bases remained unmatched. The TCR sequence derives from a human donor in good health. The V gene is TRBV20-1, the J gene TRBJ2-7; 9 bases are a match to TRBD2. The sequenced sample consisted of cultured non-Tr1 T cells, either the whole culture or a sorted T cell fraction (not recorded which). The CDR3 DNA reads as TGCAGTGCTAAAACCGCTAGCGGGGCAACGTACGAGCAGTACTTC. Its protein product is CSAKTASGATYEQYF.